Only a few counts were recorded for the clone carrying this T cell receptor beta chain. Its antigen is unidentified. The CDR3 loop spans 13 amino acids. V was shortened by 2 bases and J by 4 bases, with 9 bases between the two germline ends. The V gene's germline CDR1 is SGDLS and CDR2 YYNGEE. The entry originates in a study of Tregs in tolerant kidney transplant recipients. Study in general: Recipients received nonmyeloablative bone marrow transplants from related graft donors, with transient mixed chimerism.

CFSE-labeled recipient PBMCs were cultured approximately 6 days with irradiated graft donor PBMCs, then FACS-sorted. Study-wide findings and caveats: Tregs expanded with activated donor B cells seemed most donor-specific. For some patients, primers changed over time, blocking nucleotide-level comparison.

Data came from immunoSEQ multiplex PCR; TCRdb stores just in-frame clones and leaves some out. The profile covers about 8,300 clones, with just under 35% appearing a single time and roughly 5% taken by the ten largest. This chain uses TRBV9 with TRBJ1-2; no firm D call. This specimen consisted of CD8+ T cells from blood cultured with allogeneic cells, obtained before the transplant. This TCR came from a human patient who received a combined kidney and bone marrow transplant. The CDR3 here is CASSVGSSYGYTF. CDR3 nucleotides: TGTGCCAGCAGCGTCGGGTCTTCCTATGGCTACACCTTC.